Sequencing of this T cell receptor (beta chain) was carried out in a study of molecular identifiers for immune sequencing clone quantification. This clonotype was observed at least ten times. TCRdb ran MiXCR on the PCR reads and lists one entry per CDR3 protein. The sample contains tens of thousands of distinct CDR3 sequences, 15% to 20% of which appear only once. The source material was naive CD8+ T cells from blood, with Jurkat cell RNA spiked in. Subset: FACS-sorted CD8+CD4-CCR7+CD45RA+ naive T cells. This receptor was identified in a human donor in good health. Some libraries in this study had Jurkat cell RNA spiked in.

CDR3: CASTLSSYNSPLHF. The CDR3, as DNA: TGTGCCAGCACCCTGAGCTCCTATAATTCACCCCTCCACTTT. This rearrangement joins TRBV6-6 to TRBJ1-6; D gene uncertain. This CDR3 contains 14 residues. Germline CDR1 is MNHNY and CDR2 is SVGAGI (reference sequence). V was clipped by 7 bases and J by 0 bases, with 7 bases between them.